Sequencing of this TCR beta chain was carried out in a study of beta chain features in type 1 diabetes. Findings of the study overall: In patients and controls equally, PCR might favor templates that are shorter. Shorter TCRB CDR3s, moderately but significantly so, were found in Type 1 diabetes patients in all four CD4+ subsets.

Notes on this clone: The antigen is unknown.

The CDR3 has 13 amino acids. V lost 4 bases, J lost 1 base, and 7 bases lay in between. CDR1 is LNHNV and CDR2 is YYDKDF in the germline V gene (reference sequence). What was sequenced were expressed TCRB transcripts, since all of the isolated RNA had been reverse transcribed. The data were produced by immunoSEQ multiplex PCR, yet TCRdb's version contains in-frame clones alone and is incomplete. The sample holds around 600,000 clones; over 10% are singletons and the top ten take roughly 0.11%. Central memory, naive, regulatory and stem cell-like memory CD4+ cells were sorted by CD45RO/CCR7/CD25/CD127/CD95/CD27.

This clonotype originated in a man aged 25-40 years with type 1 diabetes. The rearrangement joins TRBV15 to TRBJ2-5, with TRBD2 as a possible D gene (5 bases). Sequencing was done on a sample of naive CD4+ T cells from blood. The CDR3 loop is CATSTGFQETQYF. The CDR3 bases are TGTGCCACCAGCACGGGATTCCAAGAGACCCAGTACTTC.